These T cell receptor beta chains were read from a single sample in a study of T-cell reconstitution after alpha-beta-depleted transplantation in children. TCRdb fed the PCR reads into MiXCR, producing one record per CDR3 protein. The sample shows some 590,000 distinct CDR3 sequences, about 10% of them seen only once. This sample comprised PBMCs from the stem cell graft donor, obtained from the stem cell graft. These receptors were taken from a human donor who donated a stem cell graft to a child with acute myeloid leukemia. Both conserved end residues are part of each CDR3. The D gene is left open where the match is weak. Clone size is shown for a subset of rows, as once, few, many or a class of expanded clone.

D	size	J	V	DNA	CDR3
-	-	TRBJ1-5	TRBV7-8	TGTGCCAGCAGCAACCGACAGGTGGGCCTAAATCAGCCCCAGCATTTT	CASSNRQVGLNQPQHF
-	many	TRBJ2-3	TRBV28	TGTGCCAGCAAATACACAGATACGCAGTATTTT	CASKYTDTQYF
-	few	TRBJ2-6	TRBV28	TGTGCCAGCTCGACTAGGGGGCAGGGGGCCAACGTCCTGACTTTC	CASSTRGQGANVLTF
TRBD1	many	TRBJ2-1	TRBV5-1	TGCGCCAGCAGTAGGGACAGGGGTATTGAGCAGTTCTTC	CASSRDRGIEQFF
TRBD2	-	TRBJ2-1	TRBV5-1	TGCGCCAGCAGCTCCAGACCCGGGACTAGCGGGAGCAATGAGCAGTTCTTC	CASSSRPGTSGSNEQFF
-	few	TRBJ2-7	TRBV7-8	TGTGCCAGCAGCTTAGCAAAGTTCCGGGGACTCACATTCTACGAGCAGTACTTC	CASSLAKFRGLTFYEQYF
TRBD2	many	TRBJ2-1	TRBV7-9	TGTGCCAGCAGCTCGAAGGCAGCGGGAGTCGATGAGCAGTTCTTC	CASSSKAAGVDEQFF
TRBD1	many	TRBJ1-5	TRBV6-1	TGTGCCAGCAGCCCCGGGACAGGGTATCAGCCCCAGCATTTT	CASSPGTGYQPQHF
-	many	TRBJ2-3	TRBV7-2	TGTGCCAGCAGTTCCAGGGAGGCAGATACGCAGTATTTT	CASSSREADTQYF
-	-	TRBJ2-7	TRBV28	TGTGCCAGCAGCCCATTCCCTCACGAGCAGTACTTC	CASSPFPHEQYF
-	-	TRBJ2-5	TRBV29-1	TGCAGCGTGAGGGGGGGGCAAGAGACCCAGTACTTC	CSVRGGQETQYF
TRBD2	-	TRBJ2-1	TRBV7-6	TGTGCCAGCAGCGGTCGGACTAGCGGGAGAGGGGACAATGAGCAGTTCTTC	CASSGRTSGRGDNEQFF
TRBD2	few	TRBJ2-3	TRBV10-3	TGTGCCATCAGTGATGGACTAGCGGGATTACCATCGGTAAATACGCAGTATTTT	CAISDGLAGLPSVNTQYF
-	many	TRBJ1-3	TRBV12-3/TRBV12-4	TGTGCCAGCAGTTCAGGACTTACAGGAAACACCATATATTTT	CASSSGLTGNTIYF
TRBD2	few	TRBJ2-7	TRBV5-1	TGCGCCAGCAGCTTGGCGGCTAGCGGGGGGAGTGGCGAGCAGTACTTC	CASSLAASGGSGEQYF
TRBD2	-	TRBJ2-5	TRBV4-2	TGTGCCAGCAGCCAAGAGGGACGGACTAGCGGGAGCAGGCATGAGACCCAGTACTTC	CASSQEGRTSGSRHETQYF
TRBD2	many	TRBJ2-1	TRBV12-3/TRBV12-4	TGTGCCAGCAGTACGACTAGCGGGAGGGAAAATGAGCAGTTCTTC	CASSTTSGRENEQFF
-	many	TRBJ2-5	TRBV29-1	TGCAGCCACGGAACTGAGACCCAGTACTTC	CSHGTETQYF
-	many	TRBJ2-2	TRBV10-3	TGTGCCATCAGTGAGAGGGGAGAGACCACCGGGGAGCTGTTTTTT	CAISERGETTGELFF
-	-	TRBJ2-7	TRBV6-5	TGTGCCAGCAGTTTTACAGGGCTCTCCTACGAGCAGTACTTC	CASSFTGLSYEQYF
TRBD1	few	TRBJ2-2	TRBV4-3	TGCGCCAGCAGCCAAGGAGGGACAGACCCCAGTTGGGAGCTGTTTTTT	CASSQGGTDPSWELFF
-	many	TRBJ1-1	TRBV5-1	TGCGCCAGCAGCTTGGCCGTCCTGAACACTGAAGCTTTCTTT	CASSLAVLNTEAFF
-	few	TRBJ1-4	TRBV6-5	TGTGCCAGCAGTTACAGTCTGGGAATAACTAATGAAAAACTGTTTTTT	CASSYSLGITNEKLFF
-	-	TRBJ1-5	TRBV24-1	TGTGCCACCAGTGAGACCTATAGCAATCAGCCCCAGCATTTT	CATSETYSNQPQHF
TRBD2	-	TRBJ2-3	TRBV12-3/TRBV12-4	TGTGCCAGCAGTTACAGAAGCGGGAGAAAAGAGGATACGCAGTATTTT	CASSYRSGRKEDTQYF
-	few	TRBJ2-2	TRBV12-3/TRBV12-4	TGTGCCAGCAGCCCTCCACGGGGATGGGACACCGGGGAGCTGTTTTTT	CASSPPRGWDTGELFF
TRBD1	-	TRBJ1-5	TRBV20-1	TGCAGTGTATCAGGGGGCGGCAATCAGCCCCAGCATTTT	CSVSGGGNQPQHF
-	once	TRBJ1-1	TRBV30	TGTGCCTGGAGTGTACAATCGACTCTGAACACTGAAGCTTTCTTT	CAWSVQSTLNTEAFF
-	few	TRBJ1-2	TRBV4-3	TGCGCCAGCAGCCAAGGCCTTGACGACAGGTTCTACACCTTC	CASSQGLDDRFYTF
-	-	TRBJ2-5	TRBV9	TGTGCCAGCAGCGCATCCCCAAGGGGGGAGACCCAGTACTTC	CASSASPRGETQYF
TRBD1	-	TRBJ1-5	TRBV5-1	TGCGCCAGCAGCCTCTCCGGGACAGGGGGCAGCGGAGCCCAGCATTTT	CASSLSGTGGSGAQHF
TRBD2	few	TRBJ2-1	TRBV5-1	TGCGCCAGCAGCTCTACAGGGTTATCTAGCGGGATCAATGAGCAGTTCTTC	CASSSTGLSSGINEQFF
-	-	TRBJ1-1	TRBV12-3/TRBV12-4	TGTGCCAGCAGTTCCGTTACGACAGGCGACGCTTTCTTT	CASSSVTTGDAFF
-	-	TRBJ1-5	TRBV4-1	TGCGCCAGCAGCCAAGATGGCCAGCTTAATCAGCCCCAGCATTTT	CASSQDGQLNQPQHF
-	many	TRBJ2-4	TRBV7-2	TGTGCCAGCAGTCAGACCGGGGCCAAAAACATTCAGTACTTC	CASSQTGAKNIQYF
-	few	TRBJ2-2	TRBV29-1	TGCAGCGTTGGACATCTCCAGAACACCGGGGAGCTGTTTTTT	CSVGHLQNTGELFF
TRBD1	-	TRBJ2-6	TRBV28	TGTGCCAGCAGCCGAACAGGGGGCGAGACTACCGGGGCCAACGTCCTGACTTTC	CASSRTGGETTGANVLTF
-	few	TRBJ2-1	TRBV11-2	TGTGCCAGCAGCTTAGGGGGGGGCCTCGGTGGGAATGAGCAGTTCTTC	CASSLGGGLGGNEQFF
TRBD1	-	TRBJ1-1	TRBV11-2	TGTGCCAGCAGCTTATTCCGGGACAGGGGGCCTGAAGCTTTCTTT	CASSLFRDRGPEAFF